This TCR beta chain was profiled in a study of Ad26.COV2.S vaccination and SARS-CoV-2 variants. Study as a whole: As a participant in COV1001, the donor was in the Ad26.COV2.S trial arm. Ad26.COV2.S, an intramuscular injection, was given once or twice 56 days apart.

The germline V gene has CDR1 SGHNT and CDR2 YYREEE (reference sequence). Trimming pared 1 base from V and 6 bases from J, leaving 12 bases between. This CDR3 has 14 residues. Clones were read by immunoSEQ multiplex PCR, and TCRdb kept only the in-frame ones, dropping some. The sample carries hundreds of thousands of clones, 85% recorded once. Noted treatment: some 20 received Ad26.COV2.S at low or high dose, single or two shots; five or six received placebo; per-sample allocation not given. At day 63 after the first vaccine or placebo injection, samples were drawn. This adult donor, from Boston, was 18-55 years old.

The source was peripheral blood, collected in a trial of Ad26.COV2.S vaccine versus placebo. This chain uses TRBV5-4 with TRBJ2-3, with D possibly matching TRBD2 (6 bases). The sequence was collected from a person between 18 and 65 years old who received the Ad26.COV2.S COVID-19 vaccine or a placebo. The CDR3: CASSLSGTSDTQYF. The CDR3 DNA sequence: TGTGCCAGCAGCTTGTCAGGGACTTCTGATACGCAGTATTTT.